The next 14 T cell receptor beta chains were all read from a single sample in a study of Ad26.COV2.S vaccination and SARS-CoV-2 variants. Treatment: about 20 received Ad26.COV2.S at low or high dose, single or two shots; about 5 received placebo; per-sample allocation not given. Each sample was drawn 63 days after the first injection (of vaccine or placebo). The protocol was immunoSEQ multiplex PCR, while the TCRdb copy is restricted to in-frame clones and leaves out a portion. The sample holds roughly 450,000 clones, 80% to 95% seen once. The sequencing used peripheral blood, collected in a trial of Ad26.COV2.S vaccine versus placebo. These receptors came from a person aged 18 to 65 who received the Ad26.COV2.S COVID-19 vaccine or a placebo.

The chain uses TRBV7-9 and TRBJ1-1; the D is unclear. Germline V gives CDR1 SEHNR, CDR2 FQNEAQ (reference sequence). The CDR3 consists of 15 residues. Trimming took off 4 bases at V and 5 bases at J, with 17 bases between the two ends. CDR3 bases: TGTGCCAGCAGCTCCACTATGCCCCCGGGTACTGAAGCTTTCTTT. Translation: CASSSTMPPGTEAFF.

The J gene is TRBJ2-3, the V gene TRBV7-9; 10 nucleotides agree with TRBD2. This CDR3 is 14 amino acids long. Losses at the gene ends were 6 bases for V and 6 bases for J; bases not matched to a gene: 6. The germline gives CDR1 SEHNR, CDR2 FQNEAQ (reference sequence). CDR3 amino acids: CASRRLAGADTQYF. The CDR3 DNA follows: TGTGCCAGCAGGCGGCTAGCGGGAGCTGATACGCAGTATTTT.

This clone showed up just a few times. Here the CDR3 DNA reads TGTGCCAGCAGTGTATACAATGAGCAGTTCTTC. Its translation is CASSVYNEQFF. The chain uses TRBV25-1 and TRBJ2-1; unclear D gene. This CDR3 spans 11 amino acids. CDR1 is MGHDK, CDR2 SYGVNS, per germline. V gave up 4 bases and J gave up 4 bases, with 2 bases separating them.

The rearrangement uses TRBV7-8 and TRBJ2-1; TRBD2 matches at 9 bases. Germline-derived CDR1 and CDR2 are SGHVS and FQNEAQ. Trimming took 2 bases from V and 4 from J; bases not matched to a gene: 6. The CDR3 is 16 amino acids. CDR3 in amino acids: CASSLLAGEPYNEQFF. The CDR3 nucleotides read TGTGCCAGCAGCTTATTAGCGGGAGAACCTTACAATGAGCAGTTCTTC.

The chain joins TRBV27 to TRBJ2-1; D possibly uses TRBD1 or TRBD2 (6 bases each). Germline lookup yields CDR1 MNHEY and CDR2 SMNVEV (reference sequence). V lost 6 bases to trimming and J lost 3 bases, with 21 bases between them. The CDR3 totals 17 residues. The CDR3 DNA reads TGTGCCAGCAGGCCGGCGGAGGGGGGAATTTTCTACAATGAGCAGTTCTTC. It yields the protein CASRPAEGGIFYNEQFF.

The chain has TRBV18 and TRBJ2-5, with 8 bases aligning to TRBD1. This CDR3 has 13 residues. Germline assignment: CDR1 KGHSH and CDR2 LQKENI. V gave up 6 bases and J gave up 3 bases; unmatched junction bases: 3. The CDR3 is CASSDRVEETQYF. The CDR3 DNA follows: TGTGCCAGCTCGGACAGGGTGGAAGAGACCCAGTACTTC.

The gene calls are TRBV20-1 and TRBJ2-7; D call uncertain. Trimming shortened V by 3 bases and J by 0 bases, and 12 bases separated the two germline ends. CDR3 length equals 14 residues. Germline loops: CDR1 DFQATT, CDR2 SNEGSKA (reference sequence). The CDR3 bases are TGCAGTGCTAGTAGCAGCCTTAGCTCCTACGAGCAGTACTTC. Protein: CSASSSLSSYEQYF.

A single count supports this clone. The V gene is TRBV3-1 (or the pseudogene TRBV3-2), the J gene TRBJ2-1; D not resolved. Germline CDR1 reads LGHDT; CDR2 reads YNNKEL (reference sequence). The CDR3 has 10 residues. V lost 6 bases and J 4 bases, leaving 1 base between the germline ends. The CDR3 DNA sequence: TGTGCCAGCAGTTACAATGAGCAGTTCTTC. This encodes CASSYNEQFF.

The gene calls are TRBV7-9 and TRBJ2-7; D is uncertain. The CDR3 contains 14 residues. The ends were cut back, 5 bases at V and 2 bases at J, with 13 bases in the middle. Germline CDR1 reads SEHNR; CDR2 reads FQNEAQ (reference sequence). The CDR3 DNA sequence: TGTGCCAGCAGCCAAGCAAACCCCGCCTACGAGCAGTACTTC. It translates to CASSQANPAYEQYF.

CDR3 bases: TGTGCCAGCTCACCAAGGGCCATAGCGGCATTCACAGATACGCAGTATTTT. Translation: CASSPRAIAAFTDTQYF. The rearrangement uses TRBV18 and TRBJ2-3; the D gene is possibly TRBD2 (6 bases). The CDR3 runs 17 residues. The V gene lost 2 bases and the J gene lost 2 bases, with 17 bases spanning the gap. Germline V gene data show CDR1 as KGHSH and CDR2 as LQKENI.

The chain employs TRBV15 and TRBJ2-3; 13 bases line up with TRBD2. The germline V gene has CDR1 LNHNV and CDR2 YYDKDF (reference sequence). The CDR3 spans 17 residues. V was pared by 0 bases and J by 6 bases, with 6 bases of the junction left unmatched. The CDR3 DNA reads as TGTGCCACCAGCAGAGACGGACTAGCGGGAGTATCCGATACGCAGTATTTT. Translated, it gives CATSRDGLAGVSDTQYF.

The chain recombines TRBV20-1 with TRBJ2-7, with D perhaps matching TRBD2 (5 bases). CDR1 is DFQATT, CDR2 SNEGSKA, per germline (reference sequence). The V end was cut by 6 bases, the J end by 3 bases, with 9 bases between. This CDR3 has 11 amino acids. The CDR3 DNA is TGCAGTGCGCTAGCTTACTACGAGCAGTACTTC. Protein: CSALAYYEQYF.

V gene TRBV30 combines with J gene TRBJ2-1, with 12 bases lining up with TRBD2. This CDR3 comprises 16 residues. Germline V gives CDR1 GTSNPN, CDR2 SVGIG (reference sequence). Trimming at V came to 5 bases and at J to 0 bases, leaving 5 bases not matched to a gene. The CDR3 region has the DNA TGTGCCTGGGACGGACTAGCGGGAAGCTCCTACAATGAGCAGTTCTTC. Translating it yields CAWDGLAGSSYNEQFF.

This chain joins TRBV5-1 and TRBJ2-5; 8 bases fit TRBD2. This CDR3 region has 17 residues. With 1 base clipped from V and 5 bases from J, the junction kept 13 bases outside the gene matches. Germline loops: CDR1 SGHRS, CDR2 YFSETQ. This CDR3 reads CASSLRLTGGTLETQYF. The CDR3 nucleotides are TGCGCCAGCAGCTTGCGTTTAACGGGAGGGACTCTGGAGACCCAGTACTTC.